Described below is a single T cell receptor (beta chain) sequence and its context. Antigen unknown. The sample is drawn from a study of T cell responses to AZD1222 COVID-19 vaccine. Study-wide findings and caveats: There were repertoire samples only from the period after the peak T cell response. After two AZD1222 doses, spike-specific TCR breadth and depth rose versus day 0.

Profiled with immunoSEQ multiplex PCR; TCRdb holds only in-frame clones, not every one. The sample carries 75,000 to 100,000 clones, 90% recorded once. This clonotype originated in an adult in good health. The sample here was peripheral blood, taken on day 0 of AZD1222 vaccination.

The CDR3 sequence is CASSLLGTGAWSNQPQHF. The CDR3 bases are TGTGCCAGCAGCTTATTGGGGACAGGGGCTTGGAGCAATCAGCCCCAGCATTTT. V gene TRBV7-6 combines with J gene TRBJ1-5, with 10 bases fitting TRBD1. V lost 2 bases to trimming and J lost 1 base; unmatched junction nucleotides: 8. From germline, CDR1 is SGHVS and CDR2 FNYEAQ. This CDR3 has 18 residues.